The 18 T cell receptor beta chains reported below all come from one sample, sequenced in a study of blood T cell repertoires in COVID-19. Clones were read by immunoSEQ multiplex PCR, and TCRdb kept only the in-frame ones, dropping some. The sample has under 140,000 clones; more than 65% are singletons. The sequencing sample was made of peripheral blood. These receptors were collected from an elderly woman with acute or convalescent COVID-19.

This clone was counted only a few times. The chain recombines TRBV18 with TRBJ2-1, with TRBD2 matching 7 bases. Germline V gene data show CDR1 as KGHSH and CDR2 as LQKENI. V dropped 0 bases and J dropped 9; count of bases not matched to a gene: 8. The CDR3 is 15 amino acids. CDR3 DNA: TGTGCCAGCTCACCACCGGGTCCGGGGGGAGGTGAGCAGTTCTTC. It is translated as CASSPPGPGGGEQFF.

The chain couples TRBV7-6 to TRBJ2-2, with D unclear. The CDR3 is made up of 14 amino acids. Trimming removed 1 base from V and 1 base from J, with 4 bases in between. CDR1 and CDR2 (germline): SGHVS, FNYEAQ. The CDR3 DNA sequence: TGTGCCAGCAGCTTAGGGCAGAACACCGGGGAGCTGTTTTTT. This translates into CASSLGQNTGELFF.

J is TRBJ1-2 and V is TRBV11-2, with D unresolved. In germline, CDR1 is SGHAT, CDR2 FQNNGV. V shed 5 bases and J shed 8 bases, with 15 bases lying between them. The CDR3 sequence is 13 residues long. The CDR3 DNA reads TGTGCCAGCAGCCTAGGCCTAGGGAGCGGCTACACCTTC. This codes for CASSLGLGSGYTF.

V gene TRBV7-2 combines with J gene TRBJ2-7, with D hard to call. This CDR3 spans 13 amino acids. CDR1 is SGHTA, CDR2 FQGNSA, per germline. V lost 6 bases to trimming and J lost 2 bases, with 11 bases between them. CDR3 sequence reads: CASSVGLTYEQYF. The CDR3 coding sequence is TGTGCCAGCAGTGTTGGGCTAACCTACGAGCAGTACTTC.

The chain carries TRBV25-1 and TRBJ2-7, with a weak D call TRBD2 (6 bases). V was shortened by 5 bases and J by 7 bases, with 12 bases between the two germline ends. The CDR3 consists of 12 residues. Germline lookup yields CDR1 MGHDK and CDR2 SYGVNS. This chain's CDR3 is CASSFQAGEQYF. CDR3 nucleotides: TGTGCCAGCAGTTTTCAGGCGGGGGAGCAGTACTTC.

This chain links TRBV25-1 with TRBJ2-4, with D possibly matching TRBD2 (6 bases). The length of the CDR3 is 17 residues. Trimming took off 4 bases at V and 1 base at J, with 17 bases between the two ends. The germline gives CDR1 MGHDK, CDR2 SYGVNS. The CDR3 region is CASSGQAPGGAKNIQYF. CDR3 in DNA: TGTGCCAGCAGTGGACAAGCCCCTGGGGGGGCCAAAAACATTCAGTACTTC.

The V gene is TRBV30, the J gene TRBJ2-1; D remains unclear. This CDR3 is built from 13 residues. The V end lost 3 bases, the J end lost 2 bases, and 8 bases lay between the germline ends. Germline V lookup: CDR1 GTSNPN, CDR2 SVGIG (reference sequence). The CDR3 loop is CAWREFTYNEQFF. CDR3 in DNA: TGTGCCTGGAGAGAGTTTACCTACAATGAGCAGTTCTTC.

The chain joins TRBV6-5 to TRBJ2-2, with D possibly TRBD1 on 5 matching bases. Looked up from germline, CDR1 is MNHEY and CDR2 is SVGAGI. V lost 6 bases to trimming and J lost 2 bases, with 10 bases between them. The CDR3 is made up of 14 amino acids. This CDR3 is CASRRRVNTGELFF. The DNA of the CDR3 is TGTGCCAGCAGGCGCAGGGTAAACACCGGGGAGCTGTTTTTT.

The chain combines TRBV3-1 (or the pseudogene TRBV3-2) with TRBJ2-3, with 12 bases identical to TRBD2. J was trimmed by 7 bases and V by 0 bases; bases with no gene match: 8. From germline, CDR1 is LGHDT and CDR2 YNNKEL (reference sequence). CDR3 length equals 17 residues. This chain's CDR3 is CASSQELLAGGLYTQYF. CDR3 coding DNA: TGTGCCAGCAGCCAAGAATTACTAGCGGGGGGTCTCTATACGCAGTATTTT.

The J gene is TRBJ2-6, the V gene TRBV10-2, with D possibly matching TRBD1 (5 bases). This CDR3 is built from 16 residues. Germline V CDR1 and CDR2: WSHSY, SAAADI. V was clipped by 0 bases and J by 4 bases, with 10 bases between them. CDR3 sequence reads: CASSESRAVGANVLTF. DNA for the CDR3: TGCGCCAGCAGTGAGTCCAGGGCTGTGGGGGCCAACGTCCTGACTTTC.

The chain links TRBV6-5 to TRBJ1-6; 10 bases agree with TRBD1. This CDR3 is built from 15 residues. Germline V lookup: CDR1 MNHEY, CDR2 SVGAGI. V trimming: 5 bases; J trimming: 10 bases; junction bases outside the gene matches: 8. CDR3 sequence: CASSPGTGARSPLHF. The CDR3 DNA sequence: TGTGCCAGCAGTCCAGGGACAGGGGCTCGCTCACCCCTCCACTTT.

The chain uses TRBV19 and TRBJ1-2; TRBD1 agrees at 7 bases. The CDR3 is 13 residues long. CDR1 and CDR2 (germline): LNHDA, SQIVND (reference sequence). Trimming took 3 bases from V and 2 from J; bases not matched to a gene: 0. DNA of the CDR3: TGTGCCAGTAGTATGACAGGGAACTATGGCTACACCTTC. It encodes CASSMTGNYGYTF.

The chain combines TRBV11-3 with TRBJ1-1; D call uncertain. The germline V gene has CDR1 SGHNT and CDR2 YENEEA. Between the trimmed V and J ends, which lost 5 bases and 4 bases, there was a span of 11 bases. The CDR3 extends over 13 amino acids. In DNA form, the CDR3 reads TGTGCCAGCAGCCCGCAACCCGGCACTGAAGCTTTCTTT. Its protein is CASSPQPGTEAFF.

A few counts support this clone. The chain employs TRBV7-9 and TRBJ2-7, with a possible D match to TRBD2 (5 bases). Germline V CDR1 and CDR2: SEHNR, FQNEAQ (reference sequence). V lost 5 bases, J lost 3 bases, and 8 bases lay in between. The CDR3 extends over 12 amino acids. This chain's CDR3 is CASSPDYYEQYF. The CDR3 coding sequence is TGTGCCAGCAGCCCCGACTACTACGAGCAGTACTTC.

The chain recombines TRBV18 with TRBJ2-5, with 7 bases matching TRBD1. This CDR3 has 14 residues. V was clipped by 8 bases and J by 0 bases; unmatched bases: 6. Germline loops: CDR1 KGHSH, CDR2 LQKENI. The CDR3 DNA reads as TGTGCCAGCCGGATGGGACAGAACCAAGAGACCCAGTACTTC. Its translation: CASRMGQNQETQYF.

V and J are TRBV7-9 and TRBJ1-1; tentatively, D is TRBD1 (5 bases). CDR1 and CDR2 (germline): SEHNR, FQNEAQ (reference sequence). Trimming took off 2 bases at V and 4 bases at J, with 11 bases between the two ends. This CDR3 has 14 residues. CDR3 region: CASSLIGVVTEAFF. In nucleotides, the CDR3 is TGTGCCAGCAGCTTAATAGGGGTTGTCACTGAAGCTTTCTTT.

The chain joins TRBV2 to TRBJ2-4, with TRBD1 matching over 8 bases. J gave up 6 bases and V 3 bases, and 4 bases lay outside the gene matches. Germline V gene lookup returns CDR1 SNHLY and CDR2 FYNNEI. The CDR3 covers 14 residues. The CDR3 bases are TGTGCCAGCAGTGACCAGGGGGCGGGAAACATTCAGTACTTC. Its protein is CASSDQGAGNIQYF.

This sequence joins TRBV2 and TRBJ2-2; 11 bases map to TRBD1. Looked up from germline, CDR1 is SNHLY and CDR2 is FYNNEI. The CDR3 is 13 amino acids. The trim removed 4 bases at V and 9 bases at J, leaving 1 base unmatched. The CDR3 spells CASSGTGGRELFF. The CDR3 DNA reads as TGTGCCAGCAGTGGGACAGGGGGCCGGGAGCTGTTTTTT.